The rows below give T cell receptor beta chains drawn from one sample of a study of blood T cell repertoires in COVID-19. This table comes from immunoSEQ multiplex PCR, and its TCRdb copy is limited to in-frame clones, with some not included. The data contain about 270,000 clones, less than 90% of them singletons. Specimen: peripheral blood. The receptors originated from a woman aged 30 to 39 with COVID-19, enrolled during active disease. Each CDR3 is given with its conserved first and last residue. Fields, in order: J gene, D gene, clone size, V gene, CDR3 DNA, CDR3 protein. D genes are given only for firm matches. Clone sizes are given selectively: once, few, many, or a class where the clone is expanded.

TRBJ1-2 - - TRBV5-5 TGTGCCAGCAGCGCAAACAGACACTCCCCCGCTTTC CASSANRHSPAF
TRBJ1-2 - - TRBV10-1 TGCGCCAGCTCCGGGAGGGGAGGTCATGGCTACACCTTC CASSGRGGHGYTF
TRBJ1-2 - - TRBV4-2 TGTGCCAGCAGCCAAGGGACAGAAAACTATGGCTACACCTTC CASSQGTENYGYTF
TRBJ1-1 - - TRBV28 TGTGCCAGCAGGAGGGAGTTAGGAGCTTTCTTT CASRRELGAFF
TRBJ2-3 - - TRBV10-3 TGTGCCATCGGGGGGGCCACAGATACGCAGTATTTT CAIGGATDTQYF
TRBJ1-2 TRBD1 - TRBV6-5 TGTGCCAGCAGTTACTCAGACAGGGGTGGAGGCTACACCTTC CASSYSDRGGGYTF
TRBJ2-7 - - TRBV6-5 TGTGCCAGCAGTTACGGCGGCTCCACCTACGAGCAGTACTTC CASSYGGSTYEQYF
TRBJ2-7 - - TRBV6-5 TGTGCCAGCATTAAAAGGACAGTGCCGCCCTACGAGCAGTACTTC CASIKRTVPPYEQYF
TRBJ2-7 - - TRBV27 TGTGCCAGCAGTTTAAGCTGGGCAGGCACCTCCTACGAGCAGTACTTC CASSLSWAGTSYEQYF
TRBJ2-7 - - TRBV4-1 TGCGCCAGCAGCCGGGACATCCGCTCCTACGAGCAGTACTTC CASSRDIRSYEQYF
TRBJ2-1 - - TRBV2 TGTGCCAGCAGCGCCACAGGGTTCACTGAGCAGTTCTTC CASSATGFTEQFF
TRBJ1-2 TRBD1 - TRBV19 TGTGCCAGTAGACCCTGGGACAGATATAACTATGGCTACACCTTC CASRPWDRYNYGYTF
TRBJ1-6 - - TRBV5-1 TGCGCCAGCAGCTTGAGACTGGAGGGGACTAATTCACCCCTCCACTTT CASSLRLEGTNSPLHF
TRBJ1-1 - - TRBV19 TGTGCCAGTAGCCCACGGGGAACTCATGAAGCTTTCTTT CASSPRGTHEAFF
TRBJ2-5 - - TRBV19 TGTGCCAGTAGTATCGACGGGGAAGAGACCCAGTACTTC CASSIDGEETQYF
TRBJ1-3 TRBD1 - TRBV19 TGTGCCAGTAGTCGAACAGGGGGTCCTGGAAACACCATATATTTT CASSRTGGPGNTIYF
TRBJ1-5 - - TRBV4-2 TGTGCCAGCAGCCAAGATAATCCCCACCCGGGCAGGGCCCAGGGTCAGCCCCAGCATTTT CASSQDNPHPGRAQGQPQHF
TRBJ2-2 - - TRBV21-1 - CASSKVGPGTGELFF
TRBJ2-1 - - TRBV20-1 TGCAGTGCTAGTACGAACCAACCGGGGATGGGTAATGAGCAGTTCTTC CSASTNQPGMGNEQFF
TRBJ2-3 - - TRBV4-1 TGCGCCAGCAGCCAACTTATCTCCGAGGAAGATACGCAGTATTTT CASSQLISEEDTQYF
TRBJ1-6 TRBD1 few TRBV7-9 TGTGCCAGCAGGGGAGTTTACAGGGGTGGGTCACCCCTCCACTTT CASRGVYRGGSPLHF
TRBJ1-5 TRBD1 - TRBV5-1 TGCGCCAGCAGCTTGGGGCAGGGGGTCGGGAATCAGCCCCAGCATTTT CASSLGQGVGNQPQHF
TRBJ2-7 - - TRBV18 TGTGCCAGCTCACCCCGAGGGACTGCCGGACACGAGCAGTACTTC CASSPRGTAGHEQYF
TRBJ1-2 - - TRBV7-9 TGTGCCAGCAGCCCAGACATCGGGGGGAGGTATGGCTACACCTTC CASSPDIGGRYGYTF
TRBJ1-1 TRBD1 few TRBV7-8 TGTGCCAGCAGCCCGCCGGGACAGGGGACCCGAGGGAACACTGAAGCTTTCTTT CASSPPGQGTRGNTEAFF
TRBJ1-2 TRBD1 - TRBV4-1 TGCGCCAGCAGCCAAGCCGACAGGGGTAACTATGGCTACACCTTC CASSQADRGNYGYTF
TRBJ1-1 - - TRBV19 TGTGCCAGTAGTCAGACAGGTGAAGCTTTCTTT CASSQTGEAFF
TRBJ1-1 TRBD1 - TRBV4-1 TGCGCCAGCAGCCCAGGGGGCCGGCTCGGATCCACTGAAGCTTTCTTT CASSPGGRLGSTEAFF
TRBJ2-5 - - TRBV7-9 TGTGCCATCCGTAGGACATTACAAGAGACCCAGTACTTC CAIRRTLQETQYF
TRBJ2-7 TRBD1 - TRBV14 TGTGCCAGCAGCCAAGTAGTGGGACAGCGGCACGAGCAGTACTTC CASSQVVGQRHEQYF
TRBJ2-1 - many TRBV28 TGTGCCAGCAGTTTAAGCCTCCAGGGTGAGCAGTTCTTC CASSLSLQGEQFF
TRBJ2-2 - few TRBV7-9 TGTGCCAGCAGCTTAGAACTAGTCACCGGGGAGCTGTTTTTT CASSLELVTGELFF
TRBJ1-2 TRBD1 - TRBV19 TGTGCCAGTAGTGAAGACAGGGACTATGGCTACACCTTC CASSEDRDYGYTF
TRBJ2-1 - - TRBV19 TGTGCCACTGTCGGGGACACGTGGTCCAATGAGCAGTTCTTC CATVGDTWSNEQFF
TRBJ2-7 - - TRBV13 TGTGCCAGCAGACTCTACTACGAGCAGTACTTC CASRLYYEQYF
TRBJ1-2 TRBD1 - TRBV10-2 TGCGCCAGCAGTCTACTTACAGGGGGTATTAGCTACACCTTC CASSLLTGGISYTF
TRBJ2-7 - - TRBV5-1 TGCGCCAGCAGCTCCAAGGGGGAGTACGAGCAGTACTTC CASSSKGEYEQYF
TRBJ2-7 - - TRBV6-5 TGTGCCAGCAGTTTGTGGAGCTCCTACGAGCAGTACTTC CASSLWSSYEQYF
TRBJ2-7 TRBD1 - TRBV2 TGTGCCAGCAAGGACAGGGGCCCCTACGAGCAGTACTTC CASKDRGPYEQYF
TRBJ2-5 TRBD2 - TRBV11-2 TGTGCCAGCAGCTTAGCTCGGGAGGGATACGGGACCCAGTACTTC CASSLAREGYGTQYF
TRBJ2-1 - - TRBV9 TGTGCCAGCAGCGTAGCTCTCAATGAGCAGTTCTTC CASSVALNEQFF
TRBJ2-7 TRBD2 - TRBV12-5 TGTGCTAGTGGTTTGGAAATTAGCGGGGGCCGGTACGAGCAGTACTTC CASGLEISGGRYEQYF
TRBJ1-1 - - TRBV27 TGTGCCAGCAGTTTCCGCAGGGCGGCCTCGGAAGCTTTCTTT CASSFRRAASEAFF
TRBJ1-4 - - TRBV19 TGTGCCAGTAGTCCACGAGGTGGACAAGTGGAAAAACTGTTTTTT CASSPRGGQVEKLFF
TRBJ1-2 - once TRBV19 TGTGCCAGTAGTACCTCGGTGCAGGTAAACTATGGCTACACCTTC CASSTSVQVNYGYTF
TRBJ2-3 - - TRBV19 TGTGCCAGTAAATCGAGCACAGATACGCAGTATTTT CASKSSTDTQYF
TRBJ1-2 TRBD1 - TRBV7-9 TGTGCCAGCAGCCGGACAGGGGGCTATGGCTACACCTTC CASSRTGGYGYTF
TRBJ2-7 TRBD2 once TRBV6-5 TGTGCCAGCAGATACCGGGACTACGGATCTGGGCTATGTTTC CASRYRDYGSGLCF